The present entry profiles one TCR beta chain with its context. What it binds is not known. These data belong to a study of cytomegalovirus exposure and HLA in healthy donors. Study-wide findings and caveats: The number of N-insertions in an Asian-associated ancestry cluster was reportedly below the roughly 660-donor mean in a later analysis.

Both 60 Vbeta primers and 13 Jbeta primers went into the PCR. Measured with immunoSEQ multiplex PCR; TCRdb has only the in-frame clones, and not every one. In the table there are about 140,000 clones, around 80% of which are singletons. The CDR3 loop spans 11 amino acids. Germline V gives CDR1 SGHVS, CDR2 FQNEAQ. The sample taken for sequencing was PBMCs. The receptor's source is a man between 40 and 49 years old in good health and CMV-seropositive. The rearrangement joins TRBV7-8 to TRBJ1-2; TRBD1 aligns across 9 bases. Here the CDR3 reads CAVGQGYGYTF. The CDR3 DNA follows: TGTGCAGTCGGACAGGGGTATGGCTACACCTTC.